This TCR beta chain was identified during a study of blood T cell repertoires in COVID-19. Study-level information: Samples of COVID-19 (acute and convalescent) were obtained from the United States, Italy and Spain. The cDNA or gDNA used as material had been derived from T cells, B-cell-depleted T cells, or PBMCs.

CDR3 length: 14 amino acids. CDR1 and CDR2 (germline): SGHVS, FQNEAQ. The V end lost 7 bases, the J end lost 5 bases, and 12 bases lay between the germline ends. Original handling: Using reference gene primer amplification, nucleated cell counts were estimated. Assay: immunoSEQ multiplex PCR; the TCRdb copy retains only in-frame clones and omits some. V, J and clone size are taken as reported in that table, and D and trimming were inferred from the DNA itself. Of 150,000 to 200,000 clones in the sample, approximately 75% were seen once. V is TRBV7-8 and J is TRBJ1-6, with D perhaps matching TRBD1 (6 bases). The specimen sequenced was peripheral blood. The source of this sequence is a human donor in a cohort sampled during active COVID-19. The CDR3 loop reads CASNQGQNNSPLHF. The CDR3, as DNA: TGTGCCAGCAATCAGGGGCAGAATAATTCACCCCTCCACTTT.